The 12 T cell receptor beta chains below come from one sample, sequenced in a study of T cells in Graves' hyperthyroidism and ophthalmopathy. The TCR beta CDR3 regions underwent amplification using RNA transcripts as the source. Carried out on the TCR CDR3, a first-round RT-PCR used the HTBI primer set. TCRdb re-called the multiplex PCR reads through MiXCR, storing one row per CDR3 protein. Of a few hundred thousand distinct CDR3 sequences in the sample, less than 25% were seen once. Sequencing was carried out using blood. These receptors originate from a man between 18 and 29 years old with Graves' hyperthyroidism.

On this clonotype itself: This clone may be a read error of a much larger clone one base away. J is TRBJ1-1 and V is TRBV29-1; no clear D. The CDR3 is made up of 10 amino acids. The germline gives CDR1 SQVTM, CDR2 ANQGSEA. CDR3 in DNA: TGCAGCGCAGAGAACACTGAAGCTTGCTTT. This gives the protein CSAENTEACF.

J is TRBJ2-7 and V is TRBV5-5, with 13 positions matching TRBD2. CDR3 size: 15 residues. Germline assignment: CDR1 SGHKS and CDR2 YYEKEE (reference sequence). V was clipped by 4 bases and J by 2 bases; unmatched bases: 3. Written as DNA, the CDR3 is TGTGCCAGCAGCCGGACTAGCGGGAGCACCTACGAGCAGTACTTC. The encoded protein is CASSRTSGSTYEQYF. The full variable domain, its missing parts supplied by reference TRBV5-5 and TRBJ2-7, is DAGVTQSPTHLIKTRGQQVTLRCSPISGHKSVSWYQQVLGQGPQFIFQYYEKEERGRGNFPDRFSARQFPNYSSELNVNALLLGDSALYLCASSRTSGSTYEQYFGPGTRLTVT.

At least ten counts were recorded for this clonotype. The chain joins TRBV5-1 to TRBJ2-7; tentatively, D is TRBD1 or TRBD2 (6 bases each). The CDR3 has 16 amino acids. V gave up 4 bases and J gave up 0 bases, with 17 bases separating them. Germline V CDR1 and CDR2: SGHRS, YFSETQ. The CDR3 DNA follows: TGCGCCAGCAGCCTGGAGGGCAGGGGAGTCTCCTACGAGCAGTACTTC. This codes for CASSLEGRGVSYEQYF.

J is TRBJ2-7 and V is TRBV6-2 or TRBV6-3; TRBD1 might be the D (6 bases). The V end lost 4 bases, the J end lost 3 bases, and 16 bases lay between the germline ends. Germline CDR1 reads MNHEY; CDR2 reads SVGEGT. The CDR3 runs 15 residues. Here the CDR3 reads CASSSQTGSLYEQYF. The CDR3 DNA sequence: TGTGCCAGCAGTTCGCAGACAGGATCTCTCTACGAGCAGTACTTC.

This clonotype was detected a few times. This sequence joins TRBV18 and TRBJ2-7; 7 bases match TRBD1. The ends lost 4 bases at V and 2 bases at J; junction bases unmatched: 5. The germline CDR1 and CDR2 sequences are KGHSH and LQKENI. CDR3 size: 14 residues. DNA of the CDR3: TGTGCCAGCTCACTGATTAGGGGGCCCTACGAGCAGTACTTC. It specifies CASSLIRGPYEQYF.

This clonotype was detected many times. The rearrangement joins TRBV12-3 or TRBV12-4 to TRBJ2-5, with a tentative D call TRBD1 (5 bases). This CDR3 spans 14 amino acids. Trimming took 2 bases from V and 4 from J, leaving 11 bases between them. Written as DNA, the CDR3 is TGTGCCAGCAGTTTACAACAGGAGAGAGAGACCCAGTACTTC. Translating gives CASSLQQERETQYF.

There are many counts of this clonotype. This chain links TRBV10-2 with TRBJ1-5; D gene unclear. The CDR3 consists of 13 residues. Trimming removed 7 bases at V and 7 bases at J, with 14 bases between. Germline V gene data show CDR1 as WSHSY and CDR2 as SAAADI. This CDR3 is CASTRWMGQPQHF. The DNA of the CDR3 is TGCGCCAGCACCCGATGGATGGGCCAGCCCCAGCATTTT.

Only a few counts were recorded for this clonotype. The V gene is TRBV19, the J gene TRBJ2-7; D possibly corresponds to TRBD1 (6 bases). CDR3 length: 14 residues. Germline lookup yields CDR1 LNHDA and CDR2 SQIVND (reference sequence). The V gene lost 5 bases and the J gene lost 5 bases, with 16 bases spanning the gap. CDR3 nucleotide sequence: TGTGCCAGTAGTTTAACAGGGATTGGGGACGAGCAGTACTTC. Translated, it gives CASSLTGIGDEQYF.

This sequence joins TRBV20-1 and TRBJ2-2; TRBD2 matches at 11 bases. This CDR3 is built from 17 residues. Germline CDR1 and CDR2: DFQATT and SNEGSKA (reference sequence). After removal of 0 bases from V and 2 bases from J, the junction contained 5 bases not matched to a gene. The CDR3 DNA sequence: TGCAGTGCTAGAGATATGCTAGCGGGGGGAAACACCGGGGAGCTGTTTTTT. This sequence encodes CSARDMLAGGNTGELFF.

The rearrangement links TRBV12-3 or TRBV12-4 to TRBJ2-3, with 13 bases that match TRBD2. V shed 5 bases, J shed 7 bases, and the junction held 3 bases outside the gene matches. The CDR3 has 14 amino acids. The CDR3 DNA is TGTGCCAGCAGTACTAGCGGGGGGGCAAATACGCAGTATTTT. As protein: CASSTSGGANTQYF.

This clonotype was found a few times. The CDR3 sequence: CATTTGFGETQYF. The CDR3 DNA reads TGTGCCACCACGACAGGGTTCGGCGAGACCCAGTACTTC. The chain couples TRBV28 to TRBJ2-5; 7 bases fit TRBD1. Trimming cost V 10 bases and J 5 bases; bases outside gene matches: 10. Germline lookup yields CDR1 MDHEN and CDR2 SYDVKM. CDR3 length: 13 amino acids.

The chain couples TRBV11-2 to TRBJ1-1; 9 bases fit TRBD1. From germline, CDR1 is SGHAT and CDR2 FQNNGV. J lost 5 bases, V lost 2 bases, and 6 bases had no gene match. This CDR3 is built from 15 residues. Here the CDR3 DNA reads TGTGCCAGCAGCTTAACCACAGGGGGCCGGACTGAAGCTTTCTTT. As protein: CASSLTTGGRTEAFF.